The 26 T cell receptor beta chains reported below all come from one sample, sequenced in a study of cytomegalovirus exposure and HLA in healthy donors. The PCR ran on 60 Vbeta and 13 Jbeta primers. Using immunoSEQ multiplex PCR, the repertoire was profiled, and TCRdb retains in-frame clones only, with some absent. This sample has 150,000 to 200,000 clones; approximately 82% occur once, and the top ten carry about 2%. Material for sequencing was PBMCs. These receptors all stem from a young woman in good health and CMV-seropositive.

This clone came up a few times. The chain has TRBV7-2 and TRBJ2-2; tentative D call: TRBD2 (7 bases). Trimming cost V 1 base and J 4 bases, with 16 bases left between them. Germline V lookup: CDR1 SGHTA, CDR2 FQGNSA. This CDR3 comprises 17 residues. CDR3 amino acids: CASSLVGGGAITGELFF. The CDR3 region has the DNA TGTGCCAGCAGCTTAGTCGGCGGGGGCGCGATCACCGGGGAGCTGTTTTTT. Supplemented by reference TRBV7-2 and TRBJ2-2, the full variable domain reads GAGVSQSPSNKVTEKGKDVELRCDPISGHTALYWYRQSLGQGLEFLIYFQGNSAPDKSGLPSDRFSAERTGGSVSTLTIQRTQQEDSAVYLCASSLVGGGAITGELFFGEGSRLTVL.

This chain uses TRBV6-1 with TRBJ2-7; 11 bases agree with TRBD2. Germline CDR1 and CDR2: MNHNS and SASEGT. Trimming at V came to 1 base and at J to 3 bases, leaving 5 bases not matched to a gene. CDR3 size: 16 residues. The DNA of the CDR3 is TGTGCCAGCAGTGAAGGAGTAGCGGGGGGGCGCTACGAGCAGTACGTC. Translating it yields CASSEGVAGGRYEQYV.

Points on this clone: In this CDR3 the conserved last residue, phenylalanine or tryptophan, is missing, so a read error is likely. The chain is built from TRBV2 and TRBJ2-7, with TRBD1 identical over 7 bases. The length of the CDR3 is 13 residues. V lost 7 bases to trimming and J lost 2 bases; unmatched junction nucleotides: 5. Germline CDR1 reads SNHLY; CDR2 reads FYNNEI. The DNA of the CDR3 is TGTGCCAGCAATAGACAGGGCCCCTACGAGCAGTACCTC. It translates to CASNRQGPYEQYL.

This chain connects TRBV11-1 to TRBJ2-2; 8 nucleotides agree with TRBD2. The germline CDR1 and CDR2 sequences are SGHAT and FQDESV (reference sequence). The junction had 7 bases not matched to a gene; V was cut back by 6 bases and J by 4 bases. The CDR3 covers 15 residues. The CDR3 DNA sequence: TGTGCCAGCAGTGTAACGGGGGGGCGCACCGGGGAGCTGTTTTTT. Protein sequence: CASSVTGGRTGELFF.

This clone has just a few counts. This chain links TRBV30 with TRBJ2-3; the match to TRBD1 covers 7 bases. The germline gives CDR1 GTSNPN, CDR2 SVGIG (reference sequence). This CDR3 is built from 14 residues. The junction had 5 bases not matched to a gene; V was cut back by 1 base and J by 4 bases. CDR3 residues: CAWSAGQSPDTQYF. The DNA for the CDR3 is TGTGCCTGGAGTGCGGGACAGTCCCCAGATACGCAGTATTTT.

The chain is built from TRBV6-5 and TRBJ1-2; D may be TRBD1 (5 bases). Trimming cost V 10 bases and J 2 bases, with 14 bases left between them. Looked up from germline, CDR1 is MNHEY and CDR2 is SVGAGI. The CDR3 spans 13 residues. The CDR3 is CATGGESNYGYTF. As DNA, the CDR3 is TGTGCCACCGGGGGGGAGAGCAACTATGGCTACACCTTC.

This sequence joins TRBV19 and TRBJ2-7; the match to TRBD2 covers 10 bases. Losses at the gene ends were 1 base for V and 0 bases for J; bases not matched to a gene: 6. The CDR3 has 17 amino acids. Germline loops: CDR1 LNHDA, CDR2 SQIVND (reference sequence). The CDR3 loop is CASSIASGGAGSYEQYF. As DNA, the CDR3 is TGTGCCAGTAGTATAGCCAGCGGGGGGGCCGGCTCCTACGAGCAGTACTTC. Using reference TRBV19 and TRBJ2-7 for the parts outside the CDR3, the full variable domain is DGGITQSPKYLFRKEGQNVTLSCEQNLNHDAMYWYRQDPGQGLRLIYYSQIVNDFQKGDIAEGYSVSREKKESFPLTVTSAQKNPTAFYLCASSIASGGAGSYEQYFGPGTRLTVT.

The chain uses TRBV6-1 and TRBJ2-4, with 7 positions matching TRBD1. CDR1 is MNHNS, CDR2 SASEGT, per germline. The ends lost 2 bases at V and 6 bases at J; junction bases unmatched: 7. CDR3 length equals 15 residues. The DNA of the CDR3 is TGTGCCAGCAGTGAAACCGGGACAGTAAGAAACATTCAGTACTTC. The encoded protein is CASSETGTVRNIQYF.

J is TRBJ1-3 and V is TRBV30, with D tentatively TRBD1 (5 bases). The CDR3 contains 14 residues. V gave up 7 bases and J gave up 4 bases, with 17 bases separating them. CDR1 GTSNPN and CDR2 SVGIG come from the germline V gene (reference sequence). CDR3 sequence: CAFGTGHIGNTIYF. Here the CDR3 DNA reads TGTGCCTTCGGGACTGGGCATATCGGAAACACCATATATTTT.

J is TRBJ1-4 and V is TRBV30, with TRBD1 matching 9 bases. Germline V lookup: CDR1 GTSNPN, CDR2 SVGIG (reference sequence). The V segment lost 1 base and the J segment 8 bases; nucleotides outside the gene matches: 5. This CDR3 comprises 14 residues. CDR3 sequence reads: CAWSGGTGREKLFF. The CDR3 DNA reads TGTGCCTGGAGTGGGGGGACAGGGAGGGAAAAACTGTTTTTT.

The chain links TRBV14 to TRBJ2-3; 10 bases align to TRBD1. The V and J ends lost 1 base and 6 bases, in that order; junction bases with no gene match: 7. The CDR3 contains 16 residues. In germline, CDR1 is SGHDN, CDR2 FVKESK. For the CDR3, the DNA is TGTGCCAGCAGCCAAGGGACAGGGGGAATAAGGGATACGCAGTATTTT. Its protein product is CASSQGTGGIRDTQYF. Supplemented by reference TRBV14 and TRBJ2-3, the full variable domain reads EAGVTQFPSHSVIEKGQTVTLRCDPISGHDNLYWYRRVMGKEIKFLLHFVKESKQDESGMPNNRFLAERTGGTYSTLKVQPAELEDSGVYFCASSQGTGGIRDTQYFGPGTRLTVL.

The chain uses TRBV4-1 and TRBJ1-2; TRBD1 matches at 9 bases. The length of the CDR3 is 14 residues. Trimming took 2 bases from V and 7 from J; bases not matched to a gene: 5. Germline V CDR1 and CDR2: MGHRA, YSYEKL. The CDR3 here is CASSQPGTGLGYTF. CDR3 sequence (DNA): TGCGCCAGCAGCCAACCCGGGACAGGGCTTGGCTACACCTTC.

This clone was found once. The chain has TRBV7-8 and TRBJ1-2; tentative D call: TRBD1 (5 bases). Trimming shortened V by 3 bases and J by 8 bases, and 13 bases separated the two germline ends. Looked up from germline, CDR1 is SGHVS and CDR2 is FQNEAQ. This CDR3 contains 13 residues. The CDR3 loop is CASSLGGWGGYTF. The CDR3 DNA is TGTGCCAGCAGCTTGGGGGGGTGGGGAGGCTACACCTTC.

The CDR3 here is CASSLGGTPNSPLHF. As DNA, the CDR3 is TGTGCCAGCAGCTTAGGAGGGACACCTAATTCACCCCTCCACTTT. The gene calls are TRBV7-2 and TRBJ1-6, with D possibly being TRBD1 (6 bases). The CDR3 runs to 15 residues. The germline CDR1 and CDR2 sequences are SGHTA and FQGNSA. The V end lost 1 base, the J end lost 6 bases, and 10 bases lay between the germline ends.

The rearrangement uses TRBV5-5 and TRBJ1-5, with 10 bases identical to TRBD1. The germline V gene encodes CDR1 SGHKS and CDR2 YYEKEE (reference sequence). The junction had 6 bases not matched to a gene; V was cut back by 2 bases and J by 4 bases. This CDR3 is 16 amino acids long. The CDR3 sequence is CASSFRQGAENQPQHF. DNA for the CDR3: TGTGCCAGCAGCTTCAGACAGGGGGCGGAAAATCAGCCCCAGCATTTT.

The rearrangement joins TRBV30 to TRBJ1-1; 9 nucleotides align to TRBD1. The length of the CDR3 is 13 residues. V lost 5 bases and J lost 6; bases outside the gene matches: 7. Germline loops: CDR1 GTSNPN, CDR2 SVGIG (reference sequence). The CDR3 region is CAWEPRQGAEAFF. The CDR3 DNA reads TGTGCCTGGGAACCAAGACAGGGGGCTGAAGCTTTCTTT.

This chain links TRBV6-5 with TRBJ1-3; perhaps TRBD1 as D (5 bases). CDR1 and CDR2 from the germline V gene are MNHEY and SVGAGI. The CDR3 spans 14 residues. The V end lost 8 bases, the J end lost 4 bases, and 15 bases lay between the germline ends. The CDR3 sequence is CASRGTPPGNTIYF. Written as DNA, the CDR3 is TGTGCCAGCCGCGGGACCCCGCCAGGAAACACCATATATTTT.

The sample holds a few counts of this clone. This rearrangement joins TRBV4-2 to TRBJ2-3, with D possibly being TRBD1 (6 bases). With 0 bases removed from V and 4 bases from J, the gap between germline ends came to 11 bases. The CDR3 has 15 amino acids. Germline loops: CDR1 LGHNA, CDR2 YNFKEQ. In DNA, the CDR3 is TGTGCCAGCAGCCAAGAGCCAGGGGTCTCAGATACGCAGTATTTT. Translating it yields CASSQEPGVSDTQYF.

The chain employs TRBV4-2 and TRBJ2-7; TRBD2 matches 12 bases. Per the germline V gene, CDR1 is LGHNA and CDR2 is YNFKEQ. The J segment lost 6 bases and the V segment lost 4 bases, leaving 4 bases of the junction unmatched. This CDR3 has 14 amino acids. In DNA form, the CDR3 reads TGTGCCAGCAGCCTGCTAGCGGGGGGGGGCGAGCAGTACTTC. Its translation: CASSLLAGGGEQYF.

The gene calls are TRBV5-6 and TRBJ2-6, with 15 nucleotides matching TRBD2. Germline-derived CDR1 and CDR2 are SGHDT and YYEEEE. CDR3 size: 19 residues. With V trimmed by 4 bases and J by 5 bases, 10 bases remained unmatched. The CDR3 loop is CASSPAGLAGGLRANVLTF. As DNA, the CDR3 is TGTGCCAGCAGCCCTGCGGGACTAGCGGGGGGTTTGCGGGCCAACGTCCTGACTTTC.

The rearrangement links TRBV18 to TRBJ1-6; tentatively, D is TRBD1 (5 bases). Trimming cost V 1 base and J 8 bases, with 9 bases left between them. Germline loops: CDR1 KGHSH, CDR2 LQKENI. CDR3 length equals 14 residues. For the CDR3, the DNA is TGTGCCAGCTCACCACAGGGAGGGGATTCACCCCTCCACTTT. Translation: CASSPQGGDSPLHF. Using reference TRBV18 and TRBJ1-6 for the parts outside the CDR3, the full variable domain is NAGVMQNPRHLVRRRGQEARLRCSPMKGHSHVYWYRQLPEEGLKFMVYLQKENIIDESGMPKERFSAEFPKEGPSILRIQQVVRGDSAAYFCASSPQGGDSPLHFGNGTRLTVT.

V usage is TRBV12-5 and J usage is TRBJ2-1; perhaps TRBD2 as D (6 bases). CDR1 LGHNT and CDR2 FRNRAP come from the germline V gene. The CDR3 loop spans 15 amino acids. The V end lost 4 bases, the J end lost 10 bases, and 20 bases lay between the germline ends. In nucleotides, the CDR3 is TGTGCTAGTGGTTCACTAGCCACGGGGTTGGGGGAGCAGTTCTTC. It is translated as CASGSLATGLGEQFF.

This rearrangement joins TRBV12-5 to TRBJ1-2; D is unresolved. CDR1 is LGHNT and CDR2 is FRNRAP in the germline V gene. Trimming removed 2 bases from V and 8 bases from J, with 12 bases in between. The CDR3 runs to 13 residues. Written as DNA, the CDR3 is TGTGCTAGTGGTTTGCAGTCCTTCGGGGGCTACACCTTC. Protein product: CASGLQSFGGYTF. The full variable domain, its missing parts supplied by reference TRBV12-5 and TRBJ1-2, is DARVTQTPRHKVTEMGQEVTMRCQPILGHNTVFWYRQTMMQGLELLAYFRNRAPLDDSGMPKDRFSAEMPDATLATLKIQPSEPRDSAVYFCASGLQSFGGYTFGSGTRLTVV.

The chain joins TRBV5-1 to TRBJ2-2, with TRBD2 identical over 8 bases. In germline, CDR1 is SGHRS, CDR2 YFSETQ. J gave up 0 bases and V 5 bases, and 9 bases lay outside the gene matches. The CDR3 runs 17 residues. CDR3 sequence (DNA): TGCGCCAGCAGGCCAGGAGCGGGGGACGCGAACACCGGGGAGCTGTTTTTT. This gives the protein CASRPGAGDANTGELFF. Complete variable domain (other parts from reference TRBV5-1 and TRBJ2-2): KAGVTQTPRYLIKTRGQQVTLSCSPISGHRSVSWYQQTPGQGLQFLFEYFSETQRNKGNFPGRFSGRQFSNSRSEMNVSTLELGDSALYLCASRPGAGDANTGELFFGEGSRLTVL.

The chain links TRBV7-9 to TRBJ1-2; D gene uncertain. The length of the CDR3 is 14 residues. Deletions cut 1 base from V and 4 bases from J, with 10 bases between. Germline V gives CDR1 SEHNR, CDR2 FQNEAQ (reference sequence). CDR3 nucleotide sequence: TGTGCCAGCAGCTTAGAGTTCTCTACCTATGGCTACACCTTC. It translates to CASSLEFSTYGYTF. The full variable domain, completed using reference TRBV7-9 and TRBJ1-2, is DTGVSQNPRHKITKRGQNVTFRCDPISEHNRLYWYRQTLGQGPEFLTYFQNEAQLEKSRLLSDRFSAERPKGSFSTLEIQRTEQGDSAMYLCASSLEFSTYGYTFGSGTRLTVV.

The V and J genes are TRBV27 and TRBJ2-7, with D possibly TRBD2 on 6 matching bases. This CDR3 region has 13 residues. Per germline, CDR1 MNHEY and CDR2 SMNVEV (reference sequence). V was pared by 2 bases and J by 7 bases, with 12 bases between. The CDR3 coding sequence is TGTGCCAGCAGTTTAGGGGGGTACACAGAGCAGTACTTC. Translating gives CASSLGGYTEQYF.